This entry features one TCR beta chain sequence. This entry is derived from a study of blood T cell repertoires in COVID-19. CDR1 and CDR2 (germline): SGHNT, YYREEE (reference sequence). Trimming cost V 4 bases and J 1 base; bases outside gene matches: 3. This CDR3 comprises 15 residues. The repertoire was sequenced with immunoSEQ multiplex PCR; TCRdb's copy has only in-frame clones and lacks some. The profile shows 95,000 to 150,000 clones, approximately 80% of them singletons. The V gene is TRBV5-4, the J gene TRBJ2-5; 11 bases are shared with TRBD2. Sequenced input: peripheral blood. The TCR was taken from a man between 60 and 70 years old with acute or convalescent COVID-19. DNA for the CDR3: TGTGCCAGCAGCCCTAGCGGGAGGATCCAAGAGACCCAGTACTTC. Protein sequence: CASSPSGRIQETQYF.